Listed below are T cell receptor beta chains from one sample, sequenced in a study of beta chain features in type 1 diabetes. Repertoires were generated with immunoSEQ multiplex PCR, while TCRdb's copy carries only in-frame clones and drops some. This sample has over 120,000 clones, with about a tenth found just once. The sequenced sample was central memory CD4+ T cells from blood. The receptors here all came from a man younger than 30 in good health. CDR3s include the opening cysteine and the closing phenylalanine or tryptophan. The D gene is left open where the match is weak. Clone size is not always given. Where it is, it says once, few, many or a class for expanded clones.

V gene: TRBV30
clone size: NA
D gene: NA
J gene: TRBJ2-5
CDR3 DNA: TGTGCCGGGGGGGGGCTGCAAGAGACCCAGTACTTC
CDR3 protein: CAGGGLQETQYF

V gene: TRBV5-1
clone size: few
D gene: NA
J gene: TRBJ2-3
CDR3 DNA: TGCGCCAGCAGCCCCTGGTGGGATTCCCAGGGTACGCAGTATTTT
CDR3 protein: CASSPWWDSQGTQYF

V gene: TRBV27
clone size: NA
D gene: TRBD1
J gene: TRBJ2-7
CDR3 DNA: TGTGCCAGCAGCAGACCGGGACAGCAATCCTACGAGCAGTACTTC
CDR3 protein: CASSRPGQQSYEQYF

V gene: TRBV28
clone size: NA
D gene: TRBD1
J gene: TRBJ2-7
CDR3 DNA: TGTGCCACCGGGGACAGGGGATCCCTCGAGCAGTACTTC
CDR3 protein: CATGDRGSLEQYF

V gene: TRBV2
clone size: few
D gene: NA
J gene: TRBJ2-7
CDR3 DNA: TGTGCCAGCAGTGGGCAGGGCGTCTACTACGAGCAGTACTTC
CDR3 protein: CASSGQGVYYEQYF

V gene: TRBV30
clone size: few
D gene: TRBD1
J gene: TRBJ2-3
CDR3 DNA: TGTGCCTGGAGTGGATGGGACAGTAGCACAGATACGCAGTATTTT
CDR3 protein: CAWSGWDSSTDTQYF

V gene: TRBV18
clone size: NA
D gene: NA
J gene: TRBJ2-3
CDR3 DNA: TGTGCCAGCTCACCGCACCCTCCGGGGGAGCTCACAGATACGCAGTATTTT
CDR3 protein: CASSPHPPGELTDTQYF

V gene: TRBV7-2
clone size: many
D gene: NA
J gene: TRBJ2-4
CDR3 DNA: TGTGCCAGCAGCTTAGTGCAGGGAACCATTCAGTACTTC
CDR3 protein: CASSLVQGTIQYF

V gene: TRBV29-1
clone size: few
D gene: NA
J gene: TRBJ2-1
CDR3 DNA: TGCAGCGTTCGGATTCATGGAGATCATGAGCAGTTCTTC
CDR3 protein: CSVRIHGDHEQFF

V gene: TRBV7-2
clone size: NA
D gene: NA
J gene: TRBJ2-7
CDR3 DNA: TGTGCCAGCAGCTTAGCGGCAGGGTCCTACGAGCAGTACTTC
CDR3 protein: CASSLAAGSYEQYF

V gene: TRBV28
clone size: few
D gene: TRBD1
J gene: TRBJ1-3
CDR3 DNA: TGTGCCAGCAGTTCGACAGGGGACTCTGGAAACACCATATATTTT
CDR3 protein: CASSSTGDSGNTIYF

V gene: TRBV6-5
clone size: NA
D gene: TRBD1
J gene: TRBJ1-2
CDR3 DNA: TGTGCCAGCACCCCGGGACAGGGAGCGTATGGCTACACCTTC
CDR3 protein: CASTPGQGAYGYTF

V gene: TRBV7-2
clone size: few
D gene: NA
J gene: TRBJ2-7
CDR3 DNA: TGTGCCAGCAGCTTACTATACGAGCAGTACTTC
CDR3 protein: CASSLLYEQYF

V gene: TRBV7-2
clone size: few
D gene: NA
J gene: TRBJ2-3
CDR3 DNA: TGTGCCACCCTCAGGGGGGAGGCCACAGATACGCAGTATTTT
CDR3 protein: CATLRGEATDTQYF

V gene: TRBV27
clone size: NA
D gene: TRBD1
J gene: TRBJ1-5
CDR3 DNA: TGTGCCAGCAGGAAGCAGGGGGCCGGTCAGCCCCAGCATTTT
CDR3 protein: CASRKQGAGQPQHF

V gene: TRBV5-1
clone size: NA
D gene: TRBD2
J gene: TRBJ2-7
CDR3 DNA: TGCGCCAGCAGCTCACTAGCGGGGACCACCTACGAGCAGTACTTC
CDR3 protein: CASSSLAGTTYEQYF

V gene: TRBV6-5
clone size: few
D gene: NA
J gene: TRBJ2-6
CDR3 DNA: TGTGCCAGCAGTTCCGGGGGAGCCGGGGCCAACGTCCTGACTTTC
CDR3 protein: CASSSGGAGANVLTF

V gene: TRBV4-3
clone size: few
D gene: NA
J gene: TRBJ2-7
CDR3 DNA: TGCGCCAGCAGCCAAGATGGGGCAGCCAGCTCCTACGAGCAGTACTTC
CDR3 protein: CASSQDGAASSYEQYF

V gene: TRBV7-2
clone size: NA
D gene: TRBD2
J gene: TRBJ2-3
CDR3 DNA: TGTGCCAGCACCCCGACTAGCGGGGGGGCTACGCAGTATTTT
CDR3 protein: CASTPTSGGATQYF

V gene: TRBV9
clone size: NA
D gene: TRBD2
J gene: TRBJ2-5
CDR3 DNA: TGTGCCAGCAACTCCCGGACTAGCGGGGTCCAAGAGACCCAGTACTTC
CDR3 protein: CASNSRTSGVQETQYF

V gene: TRBV10-3
clone size: NA
D gene: NA
J gene: TRBJ1-5
CDR3 DNA: TGTGCCACTCGAGACAGGCACCAAAGTGGCGGTGGCAATCAGCCCCAGCATTTT
CDR3 protein: CATRDRHQSGGGNQPQHF

V gene: TRBV5-5
clone size: NA
D gene: NA
J gene: TRBJ2-5
CDR3 DNA: TGTGCCAGCAGCTTGGAGGGGCGAGAGACCCAGTACTTC
CDR3 protein: CASSLEGRETQYF

V gene: TRBV7-8
clone size: NA
D gene: TRBD1
J gene: TRBJ1-6
CDR3 DNA: TGTGCCAGCAGCCTACGAGGGACAGCCAGCTCCTATAATTCACCCCTCCACTTT
CDR3 protein: CASSLRGTASSYNSPLHF

V gene: TRBV5-1
clone size: few
D gene: NA
J gene: TRBJ1-1
CDR3 DNA: TGCGCCAGCAGCTTGGCCGAGGGAGGGGGCACTGAAGCTTTCTTT
CDR3 protein: CASSLAEGGGTEAFF

V gene: TRBV9
clone size: few
D gene: TRBD2
J gene: TRBJ2-5
CDR3 DNA: TGTGCCAGCAGCGTGGCTAGCGGGGACGAGACCCAGTACTTC
CDR3 protein: CASSVASGDETQYF

V gene: TRBV7-9
clone size: NA
D gene: TRBD2
J gene: TRBJ2-3
CDR3 DNA: TGTGCCAGCGCGCGGGGGGACAGCACAGATACGCAGTATTTT
CDR3 protein: CASARGDSTDTQYF

V gene: TRBV7-8
clone size: few
D gene: NA
J gene: TRBJ1-1
CDR3 DNA: TGTGCCAGCAGCTTAGTGGGGGGGGGCACTGAAGCTTTCTTT
CDR3 protein: CASSLVGGGTEAFF

V gene: TRBV18
clone size: NA
D gene: TRBD1
J gene: TRBJ1-2
CDR3 DNA: TGTGCCAGCTCAGGCAACGCTCGGACAGGAGACTATGGCTACACCTTC
CDR3 protein: CASSGNARTGDYGYTF

V gene: TRBV7-9
clone size: few
D gene: NA
J gene: TRBJ1-2
CDR3 DNA: TGTGCCAGCAGCATTACAGGGAAGTATGGCTACACCTTC
CDR3 protein: CASSITGKYGYTF

V gene: TRBV18
clone size: few
D gene: NA
J gene: TRBJ2-6
CDR3 DNA: TGTGCCAGCTCACCACTGGGCCAGGGTTCGTTCGGGGCCAACGTCCTGACTTTC
CDR3 protein: CASSPLGQGSFGANVLTF

V gene: TRBV5-1
clone size: NA
D gene: TRBD2
J gene: TRBJ2-7
CDR3 DNA: TGCGCCAGCAGCCCAGAGCGGGGGGACTCCTACGAGCAGTACTTC
CDR3 protein: CASSPERGDSYEQYF

V gene: TRBV9
clone size: few
D gene: TRBD1
J gene: TRBJ2-7
CDR3 DNA: TGTGCCAGCAGCGTATCCGACAGGGGGGTCAAGCAGTACTTC
CDR3 protein: CASSVSDRGVKQYF

V gene: TRBV6-1
clone size: NA
D gene: NA
J gene: TRBJ2-7
CDR3 DNA: TGTGCCAGCGTACAACCAGGGATCAACGCCTACGAGCAGTACTTC
CDR3 protein: CASVQPGINAYEQYF

V gene: TRBV7-9
clone size: NA
D gene: NA
J gene: TRBJ2-3
CDR3 DNA: TGTGCCAGCAGCTTATCTGGCGGGGCGGATACGCAGTATTTT
CDR3 protein: CASSLSGGADTQYF

V gene: TRBV7-2
clone size: many
D gene: NA
J gene: TRBJ2-7
CDR3 DNA: TGTGCCAGCACCCTGCCCGCGGTCTTCCACGAGCAGTACTTC
CDR3 protein: CASTLPAVFHEQYF

V gene: TRBV30
clone size: few
D gene: NA
J gene: TRBJ1-6
CDR3 DNA: TGTGCCTGGAGTCTGAGGAATTCACCCCTCCACTTT
CDR3 protein: CAWSLRNSPLHF

V gene: TRBV18
clone size: few
D gene: TRBD1
J gene: TRBJ1-1
CDR3 DNA: TGTGCCAGCTCACCATACAGGGGGCCTGAAGCTTTCTTT
CDR3 protein: CASSPYRGPEAFF

V gene: TRBV7-2
clone size: NA
D gene: NA
J gene: TRBJ2-3
CDR3 DNA: TGTGCCAGCGGGAGGCCTGGGTTAGCAGATACGCAGTATTTT
CDR3 protein: CASGRPGLADTQYF

V gene: TRBV30
clone size: NA
D gene: NA
J gene: TRBJ1-4
CDR3 DNA: TGTGCCTGGAGCCCAGGACTTGAAAAACTGTTTTTT
CDR3 protein: CAWSPGLEKLFF

V gene: TRBV6-5
clone size: NA
D gene: TRBD2
J gene: TRBJ2-2
CDR3 DNA: TGTGCCAGCAGGGACCGCCTAGCGGCCACCGGGGAGCTGTTTTTT
CDR3 protein: CASRDRLAATGELFF

V gene: TRBV10-3
clone size: NA
D gene: NA
J gene: TRBJ1-2
CDR3 DNA: TGTGCCATCAGTGAAGCGGGGGGCGCGGGCTATGGCTACACCTTC
CDR3 protein: CAISEAGGAGYGYTF

V gene: TRBV7-3
clone size: NA
D gene: TRBD2
J gene: TRBJ2-7
CDR3 DNA: TGTGCCAGCAGCTTAACGTATGGACTAGCGGGGAGCTCCTACGAGCAGTACTTC
CDR3 protein: CASSLTYGLAGSSYEQYF

V gene: TRBV5-4
clone size: NA
D gene: NA
J gene: TRBJ2-7
CDR3 DNA: TGTGCCAGCAACATACAGGGAACATACGAGCAGTACTTC
CDR3 protein: CASNIQGTYEQYF

V gene: TRBV25-1
clone size: few
D gene: TRBD2
J gene: TRBJ2-3
CDR3 DNA: TGTGCCAGCAGGATGAGCGGGGGAAGGACAGATACGCAGTATTTT
CDR3 protein: CASRMSGGRTDTQYF

V gene: TRBV19
clone size: NA
D gene: NA
J gene: TRBJ1-1
CDR3 DNA: TGTGCCAGTAGTACCTTGTCGGACAGTTTGAACACTGAAGCTTTCTTT
CDR3 protein: CASSTLSDSLNTEAFF

V gene: TRBV6-4
clone size: NA
D gene: NA
J gene: TRBJ2-5
CDR3 DNA: TGTGCCAGCAGCCGCGAACAGGGAGAGACCCAGTACTTC
CDR3 protein: CASSREQGETQYF

V gene: TRBV25-1
clone size: NA
D gene: TRBD1
J gene: TRBJ2-7
CDR3 DNA: TGTGCCAGCAGTGACCCCGGACAGGGGGCCTACGAGCAGTACTTC
CDR3 protein: CASSDPGQGAYEQYF

V gene: TRBV7-2
clone size: few
D gene: NA
J gene: TRBJ1-1
CDR3 DNA: TGTGCCAGCAGCTTAAGTCGAGAGGCTTTCTTT
CDR3 protein: CASSLSREAFF

V gene: TRBV15
clone size: NA
D gene: TRBD2
J gene: TRBJ2-3
CDR3 DNA: TGTGCCACCAGCAGGTCACCTAGCGGGGGCCCTTCGATATCCACAGATACGCAGTATTTT
CDR3 protein: CATSRSPSGGPSISTDTQYF

V gene: TRBV2
clone size: few
D gene: TRBD2
J gene: TRBJ2-2
CDR3 DNA: TGTGCCAGCAGTGGACTAGCGCCCACCGGGGAGCTGTTTTTT
CDR3 protein: CASSGLAPTGELFF

V gene: TRBV7-9
clone size: few
D gene: NA
J gene: TRBJ2-3
CDR3 DNA: TGTGCCAGCAGCTTGGCGCAGGCCACAGATACGCAGTATTTT
CDR3 protein: CASSLAQATDTQYF

V gene: TRBV30
clone size: few
D gene: TRBD2
J gene: TRBJ2-3
CDR3 DNA: TGTGCCTGGAGTCCGGGGGGGGCCCCGGGCACAGATACGCAGTATTTT
CDR3 protein: CAWSPGGAPGTDTQYF

V gene: TRBV2
clone size: few
D gene: NA
J gene: TRBJ1-5
CDR3 DNA: TGTGCCAGCAGTACCGACAGGTTTCAGCCCCAGCATTTT
CDR3 protein: CASSTDRFQPQHF

V gene: TRBV5-4
clone size: NA
D gene: TRBD1
J gene: TRBJ2-1
CDR3 DNA: TGTGCCAGCAGCCCGGACAGGGATCGAGTGCAGTTCTTC
CDR3 protein: CASSPDRDRVQFF

V gene: TRBV21-1
clone size: few
D gene: NA
J gene: TRBJ2-4
CDR3 DNA: TGTGCCAGCAGCAAAGAGGACGGGACAGCCTTTAAAAACATTCAGTACTTC
CDR3 protein: CASSKEDGTAFKNIQYF